This entry is about one T cell receptor (beta chain). V gave up 5 bases and J gave up 7 bases; unmatched junction bases: 4. This CDR3 comprises 12 residues. CDR1 is DFQATT, CDR2 SNEGSKA, per germline (reference sequence). This sample was taken from a study of T cells in Graves' hyperthyroidism and ophthalmopathy. RNA transcripts served as the template for amplifying TCR beta CDR3 regions. HTBI primers drove first-round RT-PCR of the TCR CDR3. TCRdb fed the multiplex PCR reads into MiXCR, producing one record per CDR3 protein. The repertoire holds a few hundred thousand distinct CDR3 sequences, with approximately 14% as singletons.

V is TRBV20-1 and J is TRBJ2-2; 7 positions match TRBD1. This receptor was obtained from a woman aged 18 to 35 with Graves' hyperthyroidism. The sequenced material came from blood. In nucleotides, the CDR3 is TGCAGTGCTGACAGGGCTGGCGGGGAGCTGTTTTTT. It yields the protein CSADRAGGELFF.